These 5 T cell receptor beta chains came from one sample sequenced in a study of T-cell reconstitution after alpha-beta-depleted transplantation in children. Preparation of the TCRbeta library used unique molecular identifiers. TCRdb re-derived calls from the PCR reads in MiXCR, one entry per CDR3 protein. The sample holds approximately 170,000 distinct CDR3 sequences; over 8.5% are singletons and the top ten take roughly an eighth. The sequencing used PBMCs, collected before TCRalphabeta/CD19-depleted stem cell transplant. The receptors shown here come from a boy between 2 and 10 years old with acute myeloid leukemia, due to receive a stem cell transplant.

The sample holds many counts of this clonotype. The CDR3 sequence: CASSHFEAGMEGYTF. In nucleotides, the CDR3 is TGTGCCAGCAGCCACTTCGAGGCGGGGATGGAGGGCTACACCTTC. The chain joins TRBV3-1 to TRBJ1-2; D remains unclear. CDR3 size: 15 residues. Germline CDR1 is LGHDT and CDR2 is YNNKEL (reference sequence). Trimming took off 3 bases at V and 8 bases at J, with 19 bases between the two ends.

This clonotype appeared many times. The V gene is TRBV3-1, the J gene TRBJ1-2; possibly TRBD1 for D (5 bases). This CDR3 spans 12 amino acids. Germline V gene data show CDR1 as LGHDT and CDR2 as YNNKEL (reference sequence). Trimming removed 2 bases at V and 6 bases at J, with 7 bases between. CDR3 region: CASSQRGDGYTF. In DNA, the CDR3 is TGTGCCAGCAGCCAAAGAGGGGATGGCTACACCTTC.

This clonotype was seen more than once but under ten times. This sequence joins TRBV29-1 and TRBJ1-1, with a possible D match to TRBD1 (5 bases). Per germline, CDR1 SQVTM and CDR2 ANQGSEA. This CDR3 spans 13 amino acids. V lost 6 bases and J lost 0, with 11 bases in between. CDR3 sequence: CSVGDSMNTEAFF. In nucleotides, the CDR3 is TGCAGCGTCGGCGACAGCATGAACACTGAAGCTTTCTTT.

This clonotype was found many times. This chain uses TRBV14 with TRBJ2-7, with D unresolved. The CDR3 is 15 residues long. CDR1 and CDR2 from the germline V gene are SGHDN and FVKESK. V was shortened by 1 base and J by 0 bases, with 10 bases between the two germline ends. The CDR3 DNA sequence: TGTGCCAGCAGCCAAGTCTTGGGCAGCTCCTACGAGCAGTACGTC. Translated: CASSQVLGSSYEQYV.

This clonotype was seen more than once but under ten times. This chain connects TRBV25-1 to TRBJ2-3; maybe TRBD2 (5 bases). Trimming removed 1 base from V and 4 bases from J, with 9 bases in between. Per germline, CDR1 MGHDK and CDR2 SYGVNS. The CDR3 sequence is 14 residues long. The CDR3 sequence: CASSEFRGSDTQYF. The CDR3 DNA is TGTGCCAGCAGTGAATTTCGGGGATCAGATACGCAGTATTTT.